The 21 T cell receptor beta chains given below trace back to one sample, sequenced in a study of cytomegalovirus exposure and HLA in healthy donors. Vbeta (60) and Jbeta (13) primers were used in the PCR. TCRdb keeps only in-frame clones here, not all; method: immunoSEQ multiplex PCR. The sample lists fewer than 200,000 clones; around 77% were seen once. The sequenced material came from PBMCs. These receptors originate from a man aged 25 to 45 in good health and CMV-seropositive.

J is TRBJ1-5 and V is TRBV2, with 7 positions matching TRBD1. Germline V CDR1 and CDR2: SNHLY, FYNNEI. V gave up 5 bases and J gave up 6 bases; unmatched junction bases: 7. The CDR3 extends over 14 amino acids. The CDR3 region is CASSRDSQSQPQHF. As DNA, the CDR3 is TGTGCCAGCAGTCGGGACAGCCAGAGTCAGCCCCAGCATTTT.

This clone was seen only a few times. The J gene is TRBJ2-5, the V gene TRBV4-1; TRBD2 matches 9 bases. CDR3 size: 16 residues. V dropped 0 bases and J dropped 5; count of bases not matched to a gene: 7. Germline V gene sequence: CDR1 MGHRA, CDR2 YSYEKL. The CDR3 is CASSQDEAGGRETQYF. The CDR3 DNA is TGCGCCAGCAGCCAAGATGAAGCGGGGGGCCGGGAGACCCAGTACTTC.

The CDR3 nucleotides are TGTGCCAGCAGTTTATACAGCTCCTATAATTCACCCCTCCACTTT. Translated, it gives CASSLYSSYNSPLHF. V gene TRBV28 combines with J gene TRBJ1-6; D not certain. Per the germline V gene, CDR1 is MDHEN and CDR2 is SYDVKM. The CDR3 is made up of 15 amino acids. The V gene lost 1 base and the J gene lost 0 bases, with 4 bases spanning the gap.

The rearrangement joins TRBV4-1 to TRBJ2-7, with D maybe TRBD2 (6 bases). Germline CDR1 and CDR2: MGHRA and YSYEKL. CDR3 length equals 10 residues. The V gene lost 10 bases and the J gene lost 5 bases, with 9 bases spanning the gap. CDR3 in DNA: TGCGCCACCCGACTAGACGAGCAGTACTTC. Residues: CATRLDEQYF.

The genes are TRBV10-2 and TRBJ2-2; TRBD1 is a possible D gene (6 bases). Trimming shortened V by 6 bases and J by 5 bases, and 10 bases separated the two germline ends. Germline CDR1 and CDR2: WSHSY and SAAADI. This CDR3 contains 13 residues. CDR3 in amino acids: CASRLGATGELFF. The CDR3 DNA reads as TGCGCCAGCAGACTGGGGGCAACCGGGGAGCTGTTTTTT.

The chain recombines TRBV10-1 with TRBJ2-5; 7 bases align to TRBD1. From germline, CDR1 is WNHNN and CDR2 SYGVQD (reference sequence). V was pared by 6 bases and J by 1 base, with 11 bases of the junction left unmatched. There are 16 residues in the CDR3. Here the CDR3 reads CASRAIPDRLQETQYF. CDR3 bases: TGCGCCAGCAGGGCCATTCCGGACAGGCTCCAAGAGACCCAGTACTTC.

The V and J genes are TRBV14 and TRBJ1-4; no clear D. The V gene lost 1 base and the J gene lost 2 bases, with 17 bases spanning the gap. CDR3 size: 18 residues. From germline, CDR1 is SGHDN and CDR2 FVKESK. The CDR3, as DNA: TGTGCCAGCAGCCAAGGAGTGCAGGACTACCTCACTAATGAAAAACTGTTTTTT. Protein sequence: CASSQGVQDYLTNEKLFF.

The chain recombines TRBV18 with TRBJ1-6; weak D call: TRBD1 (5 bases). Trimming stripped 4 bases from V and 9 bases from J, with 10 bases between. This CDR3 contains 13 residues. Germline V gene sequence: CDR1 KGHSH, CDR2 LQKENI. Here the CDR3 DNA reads TGTGCCAGCTCACTTGACAGCCGTTCACCCCTCCACTTT. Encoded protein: CASSLDSRSPLHF. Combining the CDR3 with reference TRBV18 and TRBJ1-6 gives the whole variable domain NAGVMQNPRHLVRRRGQEARLRCSPMKGHSHVYWYRQLPEEGLKFMVYLQKENIIDESGMPKERFSAEFPKEGPSILRIQQVVRGDSAAYFCASSLDSRSPLHFGNGTRLTVT.

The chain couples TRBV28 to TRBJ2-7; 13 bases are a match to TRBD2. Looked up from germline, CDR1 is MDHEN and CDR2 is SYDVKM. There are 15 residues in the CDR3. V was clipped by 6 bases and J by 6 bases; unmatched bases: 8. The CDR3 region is CASSTTSGGASEQYF. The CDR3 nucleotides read TGTGCCAGCAGCACCACTAGCGGGGGGGCTTCCGAGCAGTACTTC. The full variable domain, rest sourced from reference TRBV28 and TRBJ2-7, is DVKVTQSSRYLVKRTGEKVFLECVQDMDHENMFWYRQDPGLGLRLIYFSYDVKMKEKGDIPEGYSVSREKKERFSLILESASTNQTSMYLCASSTTSGGASEQYFGPGTRLTVT.

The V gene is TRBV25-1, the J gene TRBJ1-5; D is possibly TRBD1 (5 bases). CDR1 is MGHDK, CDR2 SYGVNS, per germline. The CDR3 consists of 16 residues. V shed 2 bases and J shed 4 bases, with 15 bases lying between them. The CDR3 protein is CASSEEERDGNQPQHF. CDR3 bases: TGTGCCAGCAGTGAAGAGGAGCGGGACGGGAATCAGCCCCAGCATTTT.

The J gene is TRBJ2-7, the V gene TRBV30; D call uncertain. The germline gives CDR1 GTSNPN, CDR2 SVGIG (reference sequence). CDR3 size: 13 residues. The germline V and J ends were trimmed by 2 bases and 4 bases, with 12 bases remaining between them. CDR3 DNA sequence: TGTGCCTGGAGTCCAACTCCTGGTTACGAGCAGTACTTC. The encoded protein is CAWSPTPGYEQYF.

CDR3 sequence: CASSATKNTGELFF. In DNA, the CDR3 is TGTGCCAGCAGCGCTACTAAGAACACCGGGGAGCTGTTTTTT. The gene calls are TRBV7-3 and TRBJ2-2, with D uncertain. Trimming pared 5 bases from V and 1 base from J, leaving 8 bases between. CDR3 size: 14 residues. CDR1 and CDR2 from the germline V gene are SGHTA and FQGTGA.

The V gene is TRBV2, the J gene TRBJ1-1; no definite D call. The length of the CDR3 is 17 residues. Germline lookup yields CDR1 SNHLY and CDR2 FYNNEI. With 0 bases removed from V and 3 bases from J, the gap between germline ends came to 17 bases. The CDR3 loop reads CASSEAGTTLGDTEAFF. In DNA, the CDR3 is TGTGCCAGCAGTGAAGCCGGAACAACCCTCGGGGACACTGAAGCTTTCTTT.

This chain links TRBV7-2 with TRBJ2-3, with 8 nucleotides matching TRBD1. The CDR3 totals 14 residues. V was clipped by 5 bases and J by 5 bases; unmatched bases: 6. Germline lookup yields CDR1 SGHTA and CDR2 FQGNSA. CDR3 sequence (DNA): TGTGCCAGCAGCGAAAACAGGGGGTTAGATACGCAGTATTTT. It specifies CASSENRGLDTQYF.

The chain's CDR3 is CASSVGTPRETQYF. Here the CDR3 DNA reads TGTGCCAGCAGCGTCGGGACACCCAGGGAGACCCAGTACTTC. The rearrangement joins TRBV9 to TRBJ2-5; tentative D call: TRBD1 (6 bases). Between the trimmed V and J ends, which lost 2 bases and 5 bases, there was a span of 13 bases. Per the germline V gene, CDR1 is SGDLS and CDR2 is YYNGEE. The CDR3 consists of 14 residues.

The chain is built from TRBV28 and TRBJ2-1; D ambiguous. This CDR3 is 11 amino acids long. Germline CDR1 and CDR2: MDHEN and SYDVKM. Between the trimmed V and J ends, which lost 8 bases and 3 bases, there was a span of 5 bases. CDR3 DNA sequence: TGTGCCAGCCGGTACTACAATGAGCAGTTCTTC. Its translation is CASRYYNEQFF.

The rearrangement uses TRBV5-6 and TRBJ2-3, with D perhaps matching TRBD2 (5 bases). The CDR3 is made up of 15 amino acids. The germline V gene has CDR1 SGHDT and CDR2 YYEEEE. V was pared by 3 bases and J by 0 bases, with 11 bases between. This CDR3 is CASSYTGSSTDTQYF. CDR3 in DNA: TGTGCCAGCAGCTATACGGGGTCCAGCACAGATACGCAGTATTTT.

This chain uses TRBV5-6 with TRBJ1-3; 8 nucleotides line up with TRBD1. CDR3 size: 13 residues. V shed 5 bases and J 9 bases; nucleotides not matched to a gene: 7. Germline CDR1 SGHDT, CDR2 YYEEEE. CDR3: CASSGQGYSTIYF. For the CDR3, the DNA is TGTGCCAGCAGTGGACAGGGTTATAGCACCATATATTTT.

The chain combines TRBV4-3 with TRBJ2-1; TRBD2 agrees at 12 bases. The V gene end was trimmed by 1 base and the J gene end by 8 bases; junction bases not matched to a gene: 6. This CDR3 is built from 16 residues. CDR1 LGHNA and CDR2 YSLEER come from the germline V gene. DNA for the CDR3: TGCGCCAGCAGCCAAGCGCCTAGCGGGGGGGCGGATGAGCAGTTCTTC. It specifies CASSQAPSGGADEQFF.

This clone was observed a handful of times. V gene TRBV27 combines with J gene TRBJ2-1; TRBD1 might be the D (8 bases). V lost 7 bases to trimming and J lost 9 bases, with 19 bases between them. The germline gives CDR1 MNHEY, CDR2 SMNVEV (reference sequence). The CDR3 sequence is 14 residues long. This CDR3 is CASNTDRGLSEQFF. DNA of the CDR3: TGTGCCAGCAATACCGACAGGGGACTATCTGAGCAGTTCTTC.

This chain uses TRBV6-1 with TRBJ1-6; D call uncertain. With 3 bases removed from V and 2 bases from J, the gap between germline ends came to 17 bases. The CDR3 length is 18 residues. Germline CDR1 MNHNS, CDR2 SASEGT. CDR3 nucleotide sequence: TGTGCCAGCAGTGAGTCCGGGGAACGGAGGCCCTATAATTCACCCCTCCACTTT. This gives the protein CASSESGERRPYNSPLHF.